This TCR beta chain appears in the sequencing data of a study of response to subunit inactivated influenza vaccine. The study's findings and limits: A suggestion made by the authors is that each seasonal influenza vaccination recruits few new T cells.

Looked up from germline, CDR1 is MGHDK and CDR2 is SYGVNS. V lost 8 bases to trimming and J lost 9 bases; unmatched junction nucleotides: 12. The CDR3 spans 14 residues. TCRdb processed the RT-PCR reads anew with MiXCR; each CDR3 protein has one entry. The repertoire holds 530,000 or so distinct CDR3 sequences, with 13% to 15% as singletons. In the case of this clonotype: Antigen: not known.

The chain links TRBV25-1 to TRBJ2-5; the match to TRBD2 covers 10 bases. Sequencing was performed on PBMCs from blood, taken approximately 13 days after vaccination. The receptor comes from a man aged 50-59 years who received an inactivated influenza vaccine. The chain's CDR3 is CASESGRAVWAQYF. The CDR3, as DNA: TGTGCCAGCGAGAGCGGGAGGGCCGTATGGGCCCAGTACTTC.